One and the same sample provided the 25 T cell receptor beta chains below, sequenced in a study of coeliac disease. This table comes from immunoSEQ multiplex PCR, and its TCRdb copy is limited to in-frame clones, with some not included. The data show about 1,300 clones, around three fifths seen once. The sample comprised intraepithelial lymphocytes from the gut. The receptors come from a man between 65 and 79 years old without celiac disease.

The V call is TRBV6-6, the J call TRBJ1-3; TRBD1 aligns across 8 bases. J was trimmed by 4 bases and V by 6 bases; bases with no gene match: 11. The CDR3 loop spans 16 amino acids. Per the germline V gene, CDR1 is MNHNY and CDR2 is SVGAGI (reference sequence). CDR3 loop: CASSSADRGSGNTIYF. The CDR3 DNA is TGTGCCAGCAGCTCCGCCGACAGGGGATCAGGAAACACCATATATTTT.

This rearrangement joins TRBV19 to TRBJ1-5; TRBD1 might be the D (5 bases). The ends were cut back, 4 bases at V and 0 bases at J, with 13 bases in the middle. Germline assignment: CDR1 LNHDA and CDR2 SQIVND (reference sequence). The CDR3 covers 16 residues. The chain's CDR3 is CASSKNRINSNQPQHF. For the CDR3, the DNA is TGTGCCAGTAGTAAGAACAGGATCAATAGCAATCAGCCCCAGCATTTT.

This clone was observed a handful of times. V gene TRBV27 combines with J gene TRBJ1-1, with TRBD1 as a possible D gene (5 bases). This CDR3 has 13 amino acids. Germline V gene data show CDR1 as MNHEY and CDR2 as SMNVEV (reference sequence). The V and J ends lost 6 bases and 11 bases respectively, with 19 bases between them. CDR3 sequence: CASSPHSGAEAFF. CDR3 bases: TGTGCCAGCAGCCCCCATAGCGGGGCCGAGGCTTTCTTT.

Here the CDR3 reads CASSLGTVAGTSETQYF. As DNA, the CDR3 is TGTGCCAGCAGCTTAGGCACCGTAGCGGGGACCTCAGAGACCCAGTACTTC. The rearrangement uses TRBV7-9 and TRBJ2-5; 8 bases fit TRBD2. The CDR3 spans 17 residues. Germline loops: CDR1 SEHNR, CDR2 FQNEAQ (reference sequence). V lost 1 base, J lost 4 bases, and 11 bases stayed unmatched.

This clone is labeled large. The J gene is TRBJ1-5, the V gene TRBV6-5; TRBD1 is a possible D gene (5 bases). The CDR3 contains 15 residues. V dropped 0 bases and J dropped 7 bases, with 13 bases sitting between them. CDR1 and CDR2 (germline): MNHEY, SVGAGI. The chain's CDR3 is CASSYSGGGGQPQHF. Here the CDR3 DNA reads TGTGCCAGCAGTTACTCGGGCGGGGGAGGGCAGCCCCAGCATTTT.

This clone was counted a few times. CDR3 DNA sequence: TGTGCCAGCAGCCGGGGGGGGTCAGATTGGGGCTACACCTTC. Translated, it gives CASSRGGSDWGYTF. The gene calls are TRBV4-2 and TRBJ1-2, with D possibly matching TRBD1 (5 bases). Germline V gives CDR1 LGHNA, CDR2 YNFKEQ. The CDR3 is 14 residues long. Trimming pared 4 bases from V and 8 bases from J, leaving 17 bases between.

This clone was seen a few times. The rearrangement links TRBV2 to TRBJ2-3, with 11 bases matching TRBD2. The CDR3 is 17 amino acids. Germline V lookup: CDR1 SNHLY, CDR2 FYNNEI. J lost 1 base, V lost 4 bases, and 7 bases had no gene match. The CDR3 sequence is CASSGGASGGRTDTQYF. The CDR3 DNA follows: TGTGCCAGCAGTGGAGGTGCTAGCGGGGGGCGCACAGATACGCAGTATTTT.

This chain links TRBV12-5 with TRBJ1-2; D uncertain. Germline V gives CDR1 LGHNT, CDR2 FRNRAP. Trimming stripped 5 bases from V and 4 bases from J, with 17 bases between. The CDR3 spans 15 residues. CDR3 in amino acids: CASGNFAGNTYGYTF. CDR3 sequence (DNA): TGTGCTAGTGGTAACTTTGCGGGGAATACCTATGGCTACACCTTC.

The chain recombines TRBV10-3 with TRBJ2-3, with 7 bases aligning to TRBD1. V shed 0 bases, J shed 2 bases, and the junction held 5 bases outside the gene matches. The germline V gene encodes CDR1 ENHRY and CDR2 SYGVKD. This CDR3 has 16 residues. The CDR3 loop reads CAISESAGGPTDTQYF. The CDR3 coding sequence is TGTGCCATCAGTGAGTCGGCAGGGGGACCCACAGATACGCAGTATTTT.

For the CDR3, the DNA is TGTGCCAGCAGTTTATCTACAGGCGGAACTGAAGCTTTCTTT. This encodes CASSLSTGGTEAFF. The V call is TRBV27, the J call TRBJ1-1; D might be TRBD1 (5 bases). The CDR3 runs to 14 residues. Per germline, CDR1 MNHEY and CDR2 SMNVEV (reference sequence). V was shortened by 0 bases and J by 5 bases, with 10 bases between the two germline ends.

This rearrangement joins TRBV10-3 to TRBJ2-7, with D possibly matching TRBD1 (5 bases). V dropped 4 bases and J dropped 5 bases, with 9 bases sitting between them. Germline V gene data show CDR1 as ENHRY and CDR2 as SYGVKD. The CDR3 has 12 amino acids. The CDR3 DNA sequence: TGTGCCATCAGTGCTGGGGCGGACGAGCAGTACTTC. It specifies CAISAGADEQYF.

The chain recombines TRBV5-1 with TRBJ1-1, with D possibly matching TRBD1 (6 bases). The V gene lost 2 bases and the J gene lost 3 bases, with 11 bases spanning the gap. This CDR3 comprises 14 residues. CDR1 SGHRS and CDR2 YFSETQ come from the germline V gene. In nucleotides, the CDR3 is TGCGCCAGCAGCTTATCGGGGGGGCACACTGAAGCTTTCTTT. Its translation is CASSLSGGHTEAFF.

This clone was seen more than once but under ten times. This rearrangement joins TRBV11-2 to TRBJ2-1; 8 bases are a match to TRBD2. Trimming took 5 bases from V and 9 from J; bases not matched to a gene: 6. The CDR3 runs to 13 residues. Germline V lookup: CDR1 SGHAT, CDR2 FQNNGV. The CDR3 DNA sequence: TGTGCCAGCAGCGGGACTAGGTCGGGTGAGCAGTTCTTC. Protein product: CASSGTRSGEQFF.

V and J are TRBV5-1 and TRBJ1-5; 7 bases line up with TRBD1. The V segment lost 7 bases and the J segment 5 bases; nucleotides outside the gene matches: 9. Germline CDR1 is SGHRS and CDR2 is YFSETQ. The CDR3 runs to 14 residues. In nucleotides, the CDR3 is TGCGCCAGCCGGCCGACAGGGTCGGATCAGCCCCAGCATTTT. Residues: CASRPTGSDQPQHF.

This clone appeared a few times. CDR3 DNA: TGTGCCAGCAGCTCAGGGGCGAACACCGGGGAGCTGTTTTTT. This sequence encodes CASSSGANTGELFF. The genes are TRBV7-6 and TRBJ2-2, with D possibly TRBD1 on 6 matching bases. There are 14 residues in the CDR3. The germline V gene has CDR1 SGHVS and CDR2 FNYEAQ. The germline V and J ends were trimmed by 4 bases and 0 bases, with 6 bases remaining between them. The full variable domain, with the rest looked up from reference TRBV7-6 and TRBJ2-2, is GAGVSQSPRYKVTKRGQDVALRCDPISGHVSLYWYRQALGQGPEFLTYFNYEAQQDKSGLPNDRFSAERPEGSISTLTIQRTEQRDSAMYRCASSSGANTGELFFGEGSRLTVL.

The chain joins TRBV11-2 to TRBJ1-1; D remains unclear. The CDR3 loop spans 13 amino acids. V gave up 3 bases and J gave up 1 base, with 6 bases separating them. Germline V gene lookup returns CDR1 SGHAT and CDR2 FQNNGV. The CDR3 here is CASSFLRNTEAFF. The CDR3 DNA sequence: TGTGCCAGCAGCTTTCTTCGGAACACTGAAGCTTTCTTT. The variable domain in full, completed from reference TRBV11-2 and TRBJ1-1, reads EAGVAQSPRYKIIEKRQSVAFWCNPISGHATLYWYQQILGQGPKLLIQFQNNGVVDDSQLPKDRFSAERLKGVDSTLKIQPAKLEDSAVYLCASSFLRNTEAFFGQGTRLTVV.

This chain links TRBV28 with TRBJ2-7; tentatively, D is TRBD1 (6 bases). V lost 6 bases, J lost 2 bases, and 11 bases lay in between. CDR1 and CDR2 (germline): MDHEN, SYDVKM. This CDR3 contains 13 residues. The CDR3 loop reads CASSETGAYEQYF. For the CDR3, the DNA is TGTGCCAGCAGCGAGACAGGTGCCTACGAGCAGTACTTC.

The chain uses TRBV6-1 and TRBJ2-4, with 8 nucleotides matching TRBD1. The J segment lost 0 bases and the V segment lost 4 bases, leaving 11 bases of the junction unmatched. The germline gives CDR1 MNHNS, CDR2 SASEGT. CDR3 size: 18 residues. The CDR3: CASSGQGARPLAKNIQYF. The CDR3 DNA follows: TGTGCCAGCAGTGGGCAGGGGGCGAGGCCGCTAGCCAAAAACATTCAGTACTTC.

CDR3 protein: CASSDKLTDSYEQYF. The CDR3 DNA follows: TGTGCCAGCAGCGACAAGTTGACAGACTCCTACGAGCAGTACTTC. V and J are TRBV21-1 and TRBJ2-7; TRBD1 reflects the table's D call only, with no check against the DNA. TRBV21-1 is a recognized pseudogene. The CDR3 extends over 15 amino acids.

This clone turned up a few times. The genes are TRBV6-6 and TRBJ1-6; 7 positions agree with TRBD1. Germline CDR1 is MNHNY and CDR2 is SVGAGI (reference sequence). The CDR3 spans 15 residues. J gave up 5 bases and V 5 bases, and 6 bases lay outside the gene matches. The CDR3 loop is CASSLGTVDNSPLHF. DNA for the CDR3: TGTGCCAGCAGTCTCGGGACAGTCGATAATTCACCCCTCCACTTT.

The chain couples TRBV18 to TRBJ2-7; the D gene is possibly TRBD1 (6 bases). The CDR3 loop spans 13 amino acids. V shed 3 bases and J shed 2 bases, with 8 bases lying between them. The germline V gene encodes CDR1 KGHSH and CDR2 LQKENI. CDR3 nucleotides: TGTGCCAGCTCACCTACAGGGACCTACGAGCAGTACTTC. The encoded protein is CASSPTGTYEQYF.

This sequence joins TRBV6-1 and TRBJ2-1; 7 nucleotides agree with TRBD1. The ends lost 3 bases at V and 7 bases at J; junction bases unmatched: 12. CDR1 and CDR2 from the germline V gene are MNHNS and SASEGT. The CDR3 runs to 16 residues. The CDR3 DNA is TGTGCCAGCAGTGACATATTGATAGGGGGCCTAAATGAGCAGTTCTTC. Translation: CASSDILIGGLNEQFF.

This sequence joins TRBV5-1 and TRBJ1-2; D gene unclear. With 5 bases removed from V and 2 bases from J, the gap between germline ends came to 16 bases. In germline, CDR1 is SGHRS, CDR2 YFSETQ. The CDR3 extends over 15 amino acids. CDR3 DNA: TGCGCCAGCAGGAGCATGACCCCGGAGAACTATGGCTACACCTTC. The encoded protein is CASRSMTPENYGYTF.

V is TRBV28 and J is TRBJ1-5, with D possibly TRBD1 on 5 matching bases. From germline, CDR1 is MDHEN and CDR2 SYDVKM. Between the trimmed V and J ends, which lost 6 bases and 4 bases, there was a span of 16 bases. The CDR3 runs 15 residues. Written as DNA, the CDR3 is TGTGCCAGCAGCCCCCCTCAGGGTATGAATCAGCCCCAGCATTTT. This encodes CASSPPQGMNQPQHF.

The chain uses TRBV4-1 and TRBJ2-1; D uncertain. Germline V gene sequence: CDR1 MGHRA, CDR2 YSYEKL. The V end lost 6 bases, the J end lost 9 bases, and 9 bases lay between the germline ends. This CDR3 contains 11 residues. The CDR3 sequence: CASSNIREQFF. The CDR3 DNA follows: TGCGCCAGCAGTAATATCCGTGAGCAGTTCTTC.